Each of the 29 T cell receptor beta chains below was sequenced from the same sample in a study of CD8 T cells in Susac syndrome. An amount of RNA that ranged from roughly 0.5 to 1 ug was reverse transcribed with random hexamers. TCRdb redid the calling of the immunoSEQ multiplex PCR reads with MiXCR, one entry per CDR3 protein. The sample lists under 200,000 distinct CDR3 sequences; around 94% were seen once. Sequencing was carried out using CD4+ T cells from PBMCs. The receptors derive from a human donor in good health.

The rearrangement links TRBV5-1 to TRBJ2-1; TRBD2 agrees at 12 bases. The V and J ends lost 5 bases and 2 bases, in that order; junction bases with no gene match: 2. The CDR3 loop spans 15 amino acids. Germline V gene data show CDR1 as SGHRS and CDR2 as YFSETQ. CDR3 bases: TGCGCCAGCAGACCTAGCGGGGGGGCCTACAATGAGCAGTTCTTC. Protein: CASRPSGGAYNEQFF. Using reference TRBV5-1 and TRBJ2-1 for the parts outside the CDR3, the full variable domain is KAGVTQTPRYLIKTRGQQVTLSCSPISGHRSVSWYQQTPGQGLQFLFEYFSETQRNKGNFPGRFSGRQFSNSRSEMNVSTLELGDSALYLCASRPSGGAYNEQFFGPGTRLTVL.

This clonotype came up a few times. This rearrangement joins TRBV6-2 or TRBV6-3 to TRBJ1-5, with unresolved D. Trimming cost V 0 bases and J 9 bases, with 9 bases left between them. Germline values: CDR1 MNHEY, CDR2 SVGEGT. This CDR3 is built from 13 residues. In DNA form, the CDR3 reads TGTGCCAGCAGTTACTCGGCATTGTCGCCCCAGCATTTT. Its protein product is CASSYSALSPQHF.

This chain joins TRBV28 and TRBJ2-7, with D maybe TRBD2 (6 bases). This CDR3 has 12 amino acids. CDR1 is MDHEN, CDR2 SYDVKM, per germline. Trimming took off 6 bases at V and 6 bases at J, with 12 bases between the two ends. The CDR3 DNA is TGTGCCAGCAGGTCAAACGGGGGCGAGCAGTACTTC. Its protein is CASRSNGGEQYF.

The chain uses TRBV5-4 and TRBJ1-2, with D maybe TRBD1 (6 bases). The CDR3 has 13 residues. The germline V gene encodes CDR1 SGHNT and CDR2 YYREEE (reference sequence). Trimming took 1 base from V and 8 from J, leaving 12 bases between them. The CDR3 region is CASSLHSGVGYTF. The CDR3 nucleotides are TGTGCCAGCAGCTTGCATTCAGGGGTAGGCTACACCTTC.

The chain couples TRBV12-3 or TRBV12-4 to TRBJ1-6; D not certain. The CDR3 length is 12 residues. Trimming removed 6 bases from V and 8 bases from J, with 8 bases in between. CDR3 residues: CASSADYSPLHF. In DNA form, the CDR3 reads TGTGCCAGCAGCGCGGATTATTCACCCCTCCACTTT.

The chain recombines TRBV7-3 with TRBJ1-2, with D tentatively TRBD1 (6 bases). The CDR3 is 17 amino acids. V dropped 0 bases and J dropped 0 bases, with 14 bases sitting between them. Germline loops: CDR1 SGHTA, CDR2 FQGTGA. The chain's CDR3 is CASSLTGGTRTNYGYTF. As DNA, the CDR3 is TGTGCCAGCAGCTTAACGGGTGGGACACGAACTAACTATGGCTACACCTTC.

The chain has TRBV14 and TRBJ1-1; TRBD1 might be the D (6 bases). From germline, CDR1 is SGHDN and CDR2 FVKESK. CDR3 length: 17 residues. V was clipped by 0 bases and J by 6 bases, with 20 bases between them. The CDR3 DNA is TGTGCCAGCAGCCAAGATCGAGGAGGCAGGGGAAGGGCTGAAGCTTTCTTT. Protein sequence: CASSQDRGGRGRAEAFF.

The rearrangement joins TRBV9 to TRBJ2-3; the D is unclear. Germline V gene sequence: CDR1 SGDLS, CDR2 YYNGEE. The germline V and J ends were trimmed by 3 bases and 5 bases, with 7 bases remaining between them. This CDR3 is 12 amino acids long. In nucleotides, the CDR3 is TGTGCCAGCAGCGCGTCAGGAGATACGCAGTATTTT. It encodes CASSASGDTQYF.

This rearrangement joins TRBV29-1 to TRBJ1-2; 9 positions agree with TRBD1. V lost 5 bases and J lost 7; bases outside the gene matches: 8. The length of the CDR3 is 13 residues. Germline-derived CDR1 and CDR2 are SQVTM and ANQGSEA. The CDR3 region has the DNA TGCAGCGTTCGACCGGGACAGGGCGTTGGCTACACCTTC. Translated, it gives CSVRPGQGVGYTF.

This clonotype came up once. The chain has TRBV7-9 and TRBJ2-6; the match to TRBD1 covers 11 bases. The CDR3 consists of 17 residues. The ends lost 3 bases at V and 3 bases at J; junction bases unmatched: 4. Germline V gives CDR1 SEHNR, CDR2 FQNEAQ (reference sequence). The DNA of the CDR3 is TGTGCCAGCAGCTTCACCGGGACAGGGGGTGGGGCCAACGTCCTGACTTTC. It is translated as CASSFTGTGGGANVLTF.

The rearrangement uses TRBV27 and TRBJ1-6, with D possibly TRBD1 on 5 matching bases. This CDR3 spans 14 amino acids. CDR1 is MNHEY and CDR2 is SMNVEV in the germline V gene (reference sequence). V was shortened by 6 bases and J by 9 bases, with 15 bases between the two germline ends. CDR3 nucleotides: TGTGCCAGCAGCATCGACAGAGGATTTTCACCCCTCCACTTT. Translation: CASSIDRGFSPLHF.

The chain joins TRBV10-3 to TRBJ2-5, with D unresolved. Germline-derived CDR1 and CDR2 are ENHRY and SYGVKD. The CDR3 consists of 11 residues. The V and J ends lost 10 bases and 5 bases respectively, with 11 bases between them. The CDR3: CATRKEETQYF. In DNA form, the CDR3 reads TGTGCCACCAGGAAGGAGGAGACCCAGTACTTC.

The CDR3 DNA follows: TGTGCCAGCAGCCAGAGGACTAGCGGGGCGGTAGGAGAGACCCAGTACTTC. It yields the protein CASSQRTSGAVGETQYF. This rearrangement joins TRBV4-2 to TRBJ2-5; 12 bases are shared with TRBD2. The V and J ends lost 3 bases and 4 bases, in that order; junction bases with no gene match: 9. The length of the CDR3 is 17 residues. Germline V gene sequence: CDR1 LGHNA, CDR2 YNFKEQ.

The CDR3 here is CASSFGSSGETQYF. Written as DNA, the CDR3 is TGCGCCAGCAGCTTCGGCAGCTCAGGAGAGACCCAGTACTTC. The chain has TRBV5-1 and TRBJ2-5, with D unclear. Germline lookup yields CDR1 SGHRS and CDR2 YFSETQ. V shed 2 bases and J shed 4 bases, with 12 bases lying between them. This CDR3 region has 14 residues.

The rearrangement joins TRBV4-2 to TRBJ1-4, with D possibly TRBD1 on 5 matching bases. The germline gives CDR1 LGHNA, CDR2 YNFKEQ. V lost 6 bases and J 13 bases, leaving 24 bases between the germline ends. This CDR3 is built from 15 residues. The CDR3 DNA follows: TGTGCCAGCAGTCATCCGGGACGGCAACTTGAGGGACTGTTTTTT. It translates to CASSHPGRQLEGLFF.

The rearrangement links TRBV12-3 or TRBV12-4 to TRBJ1-2, with 7 bases aligning to TRBD1. V dropped 2 bases and J dropped 7; count of bases not matched to a gene: 7. The CDR3 totals 14 residues. The CDR3 coding sequence is TGTGCCAGCAGTTTACTCCTGCAGGGGGGTGGCTACACCTTC. This codes for CASSLLLQGGGYTF.

This clonotype was observed once. The genes are TRBV19 and TRBJ2-3; D gene unclear. V dropped 1 base and J dropped 4 bases, with 12 bases sitting between them. Germline CDR1 LNHDA, CDR2 SQIVND (reference sequence). The CDR3 has 15 amino acids. CDR3 DNA: TGTGCCAGTAGTATAGGGACGTCCCTCCCAGATACGCAGTATTTT. Translation gives CASSIGTSLPDTQYF. The full variable domain, completed using reference TRBV19 and TRBJ2-3, is DGGITQSPKYLFRKEGQNVTLSCEQNLNHDAMYWYRQDPGQGLRLIYYSQIVNDFQKGDIAEGYSVSREKKESFPLTVTSAQKNPTAFYLCASSIGTSLPDTQYFGPGTRLTVL.

The chain employs TRBV12-3 or TRBV12-4 and TRBJ2-7; no clear D. The V end lost 1 base, the J end lost 2 bases, and 6 bases lay between the germline ends. The CDR3 is made up of 13 amino acids. CDR3 sequence: CASSLDPAYEQYF. CDR3 nucleotides: TGTGCCAGCAGTTTAGATCCTGCCTACGAGCAGTACTTC.

This clonotype turned up a few times. V and J are TRBV5-4 and TRBJ1-1; tentatively, D is TRBD1 (5 bases). CDR3 size: 15 residues. Trimming cost V 2 bases and J 0 bases, with 11 bases left between them. In germline, CDR1 is SGHNT, CDR2 YYREEE (reference sequence). The CDR3 DNA reads TGTGCCAGCAGCTTTATCGGGGCCCTGAACACTGAAGCTTTCTTT. Amino acid sequence: CASSFIGALNTEAFF.

CDR3 residues: CSARDPAGNTEAFF. The CDR3 DNA reads as TGCAGTGCTAGAGATCCCGCGGGGAACACTGAAGCTTTCTTT. The chain combines TRBV20-1 with TRBJ1-1; D is unresolved. Trimming removed 0 bases at V and 1 base at J, with 9 bases between. The CDR3 is made up of 14 amino acids. CDR1 DFQATT and CDR2 SNEGSKA come from the germline V gene (reference sequence).

For the CDR3, the DNA is TGCAGTGCTAGTTCTAGCGGGGGGTACAATGAGCAGTTCTTC. It specifies CSASSSGGYNEQFF. The chain recombines TRBV20-1 with TRBJ2-1; TRBD2 aligns across 11 bases. CDR1 DFQATT and CDR2 SNEGSKA come from the germline V gene (reference sequence). The CDR3 contains 14 residues. With V trimmed by 3 bases and J by 4 bases, 2 bases remained unmatched.

The chain has TRBV29-1 and TRBJ2-3; D gene ambiguous. CDR1 is SQVTM, CDR2 ANQGSEA, per germline. CDR3 size: 11 residues. Deletions cut 3 bases from V and 10 bases from J, with 11 bases between. The CDR3 loop reads CSVDGYGPQYF. CDR3 nucleotides: TGCAGCGTTGACGGGTACGGTCCGCAGTATTTT.

This rearrangement joins TRBV20-1 to TRBJ2-5; TRBD1 is a possible D gene (5 bases). CDR3 length equals 15 residues. The V gene lost 2 bases and the J gene lost 4 bases, with 17 bases spanning the gap. The V gene's germline CDR1 is DFQATT and CDR2 SNEGSKA (reference sequence). The CDR3 DNA is TGCAGTGCTAGATCCCCCTCAGGGTGGGGAGAGACCCAGTACTTC. Protein sequence: CSARSPSGWGETQYF.

The chain couples TRBV29-1 to TRBJ2-7; D is possibly TRBD1 (5 bases). The germline gives CDR1 SQVTM, CDR2 ANQGSEA. V gave up 7 bases and J gave up 4 bases, with 23 bases separating them. The CDR3 runs 15 residues. CDR3 DNA: TGCAGCGCCCACACCTACGACAGTTCCTCTTACGAGCAGTACTTC. It translates to CSAHTYDSSSYEQYF.

The chain uses TRBV4-3 and TRBJ2-1, with D uncertain. V was shortened by 1 base and J by 5 bases, with 3 bases between the two germline ends. Per the germline V gene, CDR1 is LGHNA and CDR2 is YSLEER. The CDR3 runs 12 residues. The CDR3 region has the DNA TGCGCCAGCAGCCAAGCCCACAATGAGCAGTTCTTC. Its protein is CASSQAHNEQFF.

CDR3 loop: CASSPQLGGTGNGYTF. The CDR3 region has the DNA TGTGCCAGCAGCCCTCAACTCGGTGGGACAGGGAATGGCTACACCTTC. V gene TRBV9 combines with J gene TRBJ1-2; 9 positions agree with TRBD1. This CDR3 is 16 amino acids long. J was trimmed by 6 bases and V by 4 bases; bases with no gene match: 13. Germline V gene lookup returns CDR1 SGDLS and CDR2 YYNGEE.

This clonotype was detected once. V and J are TRBV6-5 and TRBJ1-5; D is uncertain. Trimming pared 2 bases from V and 2 bases from J, leaving 7 bases between. Germline lookup yields CDR1 MNHEY and CDR2 SVGAGI. This CDR3 is 14 amino acids long. The chain's CDR3 is CASSYATGNQPQHF. The CDR3 nucleotides are TGTGCCAGCAGTTACGCCACGGGCAATCAGCCCCAGCATTTT.

The chain links TRBV9 to TRBJ1-6; D call uncertain. This CDR3 spans 16 amino acids. Between the trimmed V and J ends, which lost 0 bases and 7 bases, there was a span of 14 bases. From germline, CDR1 is SGDLS and CDR2 YYNGEE. The CDR3 DNA is TGTGCCAGCAGCGTAGGTGCGGGCCTTATCAATTCACCCCTCCACTTT. Translation gives CASSVGAGLINSPLHF.

This chain uses TRBV20-1 with TRBJ1-2, with 7 positions matching TRBD1. This CDR3 is built from 14 residues. With V trimmed by 6 bases and J by 5 bases, 12 bases remained unmatched. Per the germline V gene, CDR1 is DFQATT and CDR2 is SNEGSKA (reference sequence). The CDR3 loop reads CSAIGTEDLYGYTF. CDR3 nucleotides: TGCAGTGCCATTGGGACAGAAGATTTGTATGGCTACACCTTC.